This is a list of T cell receptor beta chains from one sample in a study of blood T cell repertoires in COVID-19. The repertoire was sequenced with immunoSEQ multiplex PCR; TCRdb's copy has only in-frame clones and lacks some. This sample carries about 250,000 clones, over 75% of them seen once, and the ten largest clones take less than 6.5%. The sequenced sample consisted of peripheral blood. Receptors were obtained from a man aged 50 or older with active or convalescent COVID-19. CDR3s include the opening cysteine and the closing phenylalanine or tryptophan. D genes are given only for firm matches. Clone size is stated in some rows and not others, as once, few, many or a class when expanded.

CDR3,DNA,V,D,J,size
CASGGAQYNEQFF,TGTGCCAGCGGGGGGGCCCAGTACAATGAGCAGTTCTTC,TRBV2,NA,TRBJ2-1,NA
CARDRGDTEAFF,TGTGCTAGGGACAGGGGCGACACTGAAGCTTTCTTT,TRBV12-5,TRBD1,TRBJ1-1,NA
CASSFRRFPNTEAFF,TGTGCCAGCAGTTTTAGGAGGTTTCCCAACACTGAAGCTTTCTTT,TRBV27,NA,TRBJ1-1,few
CASSDGEGAREKLFF,TGTGCCAGCAGTGATGGCGAGGGGGCTCGCGAAAAACTGTTTTTT,TRBV25-1,TRBD1,TRBJ1-4,NA
CASRQGPICEKLFF,TGTGCCAGCCGACAGGGTCCGATCTGCGAAAAACTGTTTTTT,TRBV21-1,NA,TRBJ1-4,NA
CSVGGRLNTEAFF,TGCAGCGTTGGCGGCCGCTTGAACACTGAAGCTTTCTTT,TRBV29-1,NA,TRBJ1-1,NA
CASSQDIRSNQPQHF,TGTGCCAGCAGCCAAGATATCCGGAGCAATCAGCCCCAGCATTTT,TRBV3-1/TRBV3-2,NA,TRBJ1-5,few
CASSQDIAWKRDVDEQYF,TGTGCCAGCAGCCAAGATATCGCTTGGAAGCGGGACGTCGACGAGCAGTACTTC,TRBV4-2,TRBD2,TRBJ2-7,NA
CASSPPPTYEQYF,TGTGCCAGCAGTCCTCCTCCTACCTACGAGCAGTACTTC,TRBV28,NA,TRBJ2-7,NA
CSVVAGVSYNEQFF,TGCAGCGTTGTGGCGGGAGTATCCTACAATGAGCAGTTCTTC,TRBV29-1,TRBD2,TRBJ2-1,NA
CASITGGSRSYEQYF,TGTGCCAGCATTACCGGCGGGAGTAGGTCCTACGAGCAGTACTTC,TRBV2,TRBD2,TRBJ2-7,NA
CASRLTANEKLFF,TGTGCCAGCAGGTTGACAGCAAATGAAAAACTGTTTTTT,TRBV12-3/TRBV12-4,NA,TRBJ1-4,NA
CAWTSGVYEQYF,TGTGCCTGGACTAGCGGGGTTTACGAGCAGTACTTC,TRBV30,TRBD2,TRBJ2-7,NA
CASSQALSIGPLHF,TGCGCCAGCAGCCAAGCCCTCTCTATTGGACCCCTCCACTTT,TRBV4-1,NA,TRBJ1-6,NA
CASSLDVAATYNEQFF,TGCGCCAGCAGCTTGGATGTAGCGGCCACCTACAATGAGCAGTTCTTC,TRBV5-1,NA,TRBJ2-1,NA
CASSARTGGTDTQYF,TGTGCCAGCAGCGCCAGAACAGGGGGCACAGATACGCAGTATTTT,TRBV3-1/TRBV3-2,TRBD1,TRBJ2-3,NA
CASSQRDSFSYEQYF,TGCGCCAGCAGCCAACGGGACAGTTTCTCCTACGAGCAGTACTTC,TRBV4-1,TRBD1,TRBJ2-7,NA
CASSLGGTFYGYTF,TGTGCCAGCAGCTTAGGCGGGACGTTCTATGGCTACACCTTC,TRBV7-9,NA,TRBJ1-2,NA
CASSGDRRNEKLFF,TGTGCCAGCAGCGGAGACAGACGTAATGAAAAACTGTTTTTT,TRBV7-9,NA,TRBJ1-4,NA
CASSLNRGSYEQYF,TGTGCCAGCAGTCTTAACAGGGGTTCCTACGAGCAGTACTTC,TRBV6-5,TRBD1,TRBJ2-7,NA
CASSASGPELFF,TGCGCCAGCAGCGCTTCTGGGCCGGAGCTGTTTTTT,TRBV5-1,NA,TRBJ2-2,NA
CASSEGRNQPQHF,TGTGCCAGCAGTGAAGGGCGGAATCAGCCCCAGCATTTT,TRBV6-1,NA,TRBJ1-5,once
CAWKEGLETGELFF,TGTGCCTGGAAGGAGGGATTGGAGACCGGGGAGCTGTTTTTT,TRBV30,NA,TRBJ2-2,few
CASSGEAGSNNSPLHF,TGTGCCAGCAGCGGGGAGGCGGGATCTAATAATTCACCCCTCCACTTT,TRBV5-6,NA,TRBJ1-6,NA
CASAQGTEAFF,TGTGCCAGCGCCCAGGGCACTGAAGCTTTCTTT,TRBV3-1/TRBV3-2,NA,TRBJ1-1,NA
CASSKDRGHASNQPQHF,TGTGCCAGCAGTAAGGACAGGGGTCACGCTAGCAATCAGCCCCAGCATTTT,TRBV6-2/TRBV6-3,TRBD1,TRBJ1-5,NA
CAIRDRANYGYTF,TGTGCCATCAGGGACAGGGCTAACTATGGCTACACCTTC,TRBV10-3,TRBD1,TRBJ1-2,NA
CASSPGTGSYEQYF,TGTGCCAGCAGCCCCGGGACAGGGAGTTACGAGCAGTACTTC,TRBV7-2,TRBD1,TRBJ2-7,few
CAISYTGDREQYF,TGTGCCATCAGTTATACAGGGGATCGCGAGCAGTACTTC,TRBV10-3,TRBD1,TRBJ2-7,once
CASSVGLAGIQETQYF,TGTGCCAGCAGCGTCGGACTAGCGGGCATCCAAGAGACCCAGTACTTC,TRBV9,TRBD2,TRBJ2-5,NA
CASSFRGPGEKLFF,TGTGCCAGCAGTTTCAGGGGGCCGGGGGAAAAACTGTTTTTT,TRBV6-5,TRBD1,TRBJ1-4,NA
CASSFTGGASYGYTF,TGTGCCAGCAGCTTCACAGGGGGCGCAAGCTATGGCTACACCTTC,TRBV7-9,TRBD1,TRBJ1-2,NA
CASSQRPGGGYNSPLHF,TGCGCCAGCAGCCAGCGGCCGGGCGGGGGCTATAATTCACCCCTCCACTTT,TRBV5-1,NA,TRBJ1-6,once